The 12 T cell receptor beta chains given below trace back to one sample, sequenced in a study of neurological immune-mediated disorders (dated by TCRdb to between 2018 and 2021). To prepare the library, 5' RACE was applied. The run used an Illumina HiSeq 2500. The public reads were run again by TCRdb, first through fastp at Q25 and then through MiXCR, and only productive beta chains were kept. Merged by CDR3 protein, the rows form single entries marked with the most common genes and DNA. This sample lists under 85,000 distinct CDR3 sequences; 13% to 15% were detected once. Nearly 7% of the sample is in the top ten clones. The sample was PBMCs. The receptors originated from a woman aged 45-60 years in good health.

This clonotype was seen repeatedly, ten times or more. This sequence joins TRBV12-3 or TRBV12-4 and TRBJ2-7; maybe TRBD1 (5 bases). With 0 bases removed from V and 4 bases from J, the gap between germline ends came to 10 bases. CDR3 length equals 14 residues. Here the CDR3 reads CASSLAGRRYEQYF. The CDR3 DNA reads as TGTGCCAGCAGTTTAGCGGGGCGTCGGTACGAGCAGTACTTC.

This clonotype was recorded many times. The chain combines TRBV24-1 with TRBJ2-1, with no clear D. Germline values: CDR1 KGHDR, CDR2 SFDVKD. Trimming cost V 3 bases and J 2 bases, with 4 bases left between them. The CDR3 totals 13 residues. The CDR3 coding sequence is TGTGCCACCAGTGATCCCCCCTACAATGAGCAGTTCTTC. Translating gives CATSDPPYNEQFF.

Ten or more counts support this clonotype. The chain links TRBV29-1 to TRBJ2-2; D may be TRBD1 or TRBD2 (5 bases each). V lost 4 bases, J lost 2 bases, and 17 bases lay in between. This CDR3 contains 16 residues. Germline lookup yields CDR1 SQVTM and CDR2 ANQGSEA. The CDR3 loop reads CSVGGTSSQNTGELFF. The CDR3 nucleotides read TGCAGCGTTGGGGGGACGTCTAGCCAAAACACCGGGGAGCTGTTTTTT.

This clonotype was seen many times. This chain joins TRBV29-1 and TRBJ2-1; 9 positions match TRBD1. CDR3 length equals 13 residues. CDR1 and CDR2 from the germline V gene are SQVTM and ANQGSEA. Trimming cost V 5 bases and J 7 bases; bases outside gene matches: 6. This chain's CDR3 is CSVWGGQGNEQFF. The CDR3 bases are TGCAGCGTTTGGGGAGGACAGGGGAATGAGCAGTTCTTC.

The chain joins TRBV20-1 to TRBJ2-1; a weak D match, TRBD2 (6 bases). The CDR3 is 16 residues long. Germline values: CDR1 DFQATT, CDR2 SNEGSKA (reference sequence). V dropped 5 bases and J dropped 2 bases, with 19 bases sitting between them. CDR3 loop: CSALGLSSSTYNEQFF. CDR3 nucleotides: TGCAGTGCTCTGGGACTTTCCTCAAGCACCTACAATGAGCAGTTCTTC.

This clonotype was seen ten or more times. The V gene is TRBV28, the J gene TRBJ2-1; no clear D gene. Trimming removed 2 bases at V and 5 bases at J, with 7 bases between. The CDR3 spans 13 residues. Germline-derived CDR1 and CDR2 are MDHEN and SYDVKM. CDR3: CASSLGRNNEQFF. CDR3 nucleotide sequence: TGTGCCAGCAGTTTAGGGCGAAACAATGAGCAGTTCTTC.

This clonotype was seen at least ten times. The CDR3 region has the DNA TGTGCCAGCAGTTACGGGAGAACTGAAGCTTTCTTT. Translated: CASSYGRTEAFF. This chain connects TRBV6-2 or TRBV6-3 to TRBJ1-1; D is unclear. Per the germline V gene, CDR1 is MNHEY and CDR2 is SVGEGT. The CDR3 covers 12 residues. Trimming pared 2 bases from V and 5 bases from J, leaving 6 bases between.

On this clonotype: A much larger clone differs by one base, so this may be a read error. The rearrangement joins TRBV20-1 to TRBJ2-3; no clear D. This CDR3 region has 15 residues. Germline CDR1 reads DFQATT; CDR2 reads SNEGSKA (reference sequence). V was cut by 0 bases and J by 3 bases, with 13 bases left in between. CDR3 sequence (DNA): TGCAGTGCTAGAGACACGCCGGGTGCGACAGATACGCAGTATTTT. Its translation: CSARDTPGATDTQYF.

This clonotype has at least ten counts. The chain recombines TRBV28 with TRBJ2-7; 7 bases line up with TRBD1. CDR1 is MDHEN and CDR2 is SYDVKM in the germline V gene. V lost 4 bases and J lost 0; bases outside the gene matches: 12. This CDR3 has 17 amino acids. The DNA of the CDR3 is TGTGCCAGCAGTTCCGGTCCGGGACAGCGAAGCTCCTACGAGCAGTACTTC. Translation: CASSSGPGQRSSYEQYF.

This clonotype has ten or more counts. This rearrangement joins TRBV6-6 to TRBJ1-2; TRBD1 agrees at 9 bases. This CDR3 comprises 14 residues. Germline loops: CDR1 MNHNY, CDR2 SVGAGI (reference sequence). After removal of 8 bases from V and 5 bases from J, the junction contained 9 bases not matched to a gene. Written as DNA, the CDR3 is TGTGCCAGCTTAAGGGGACAGGGTAGTTATGGCTACACCTTC. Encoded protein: CASLRGQGSYGYTF.

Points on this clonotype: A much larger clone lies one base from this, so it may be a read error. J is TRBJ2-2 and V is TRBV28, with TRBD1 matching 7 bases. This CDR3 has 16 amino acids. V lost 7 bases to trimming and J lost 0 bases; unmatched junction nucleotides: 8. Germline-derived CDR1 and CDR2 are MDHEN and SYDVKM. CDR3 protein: CASTNQGVPNTGELFF. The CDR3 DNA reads TGTGCCAGCACCAATCAGGGGGTTCCGAACACCGGGGAGCTGTTTTTT.

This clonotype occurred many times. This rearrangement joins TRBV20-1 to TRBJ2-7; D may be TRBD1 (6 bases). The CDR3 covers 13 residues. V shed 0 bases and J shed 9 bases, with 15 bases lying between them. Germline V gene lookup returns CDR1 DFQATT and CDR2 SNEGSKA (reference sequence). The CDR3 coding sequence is TGCAGTGCTAGAGAAACCCGGACAGTAGGGCAGTACTTC. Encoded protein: CSARETRTVGQYF.